Below are 12 T cell receptor beta chains sequenced from a single sample in a study of identical twins' blood T cells. TCRdb reprocessed the 5' RACE reads via MiXCR and lists one record per CDR3 protein. The table shows roughly 340,000 distinct CDR3 sequences, with under 30% occurring only once. The sample taken for sequencing was PBMCs. The receptor set was obtained from a woman aged 18-55 years in good health.

V is TRBV13 and J is TRBJ2-2; no firm D call. Germline CDR1 PRHDT, CDR2 FYEKMQ (reference sequence). Trimming cost V 5 bases and J 0 bases, with 16 bases left between them. The CDR3 is 17 residues long. The CDR3 reads CASSPPPDIANTGELFF. The DNA for the CDR3 is TGTGCCAGCAGCCCCCCACCAGATATCGCGAACACCGGGGAGCTGTTTTTT.

In its sample, this clonotype was seen many times. The rearrangement uses TRBV5-1 and TRBJ1-5; D gene ambiguous. The germline gives CDR1 SGHRS, CDR2 YFSETQ. V lost 0 bases to trimming and J lost 8 bases, with 12 bases between them. The CDR3 sequence is 14 residues long. CDR3 residues: CASSLGPPREPQHF. The DNA for the CDR3 is TGCGCCAGCAGCTTGGGTCCTCCACGTGAGCCCCAGCATTTT.

This clonotype has only one observation. The chain joins TRBV25-1 to TRBJ1-1; D ambiguous. V shed 3 bases and J shed 10 bases, with 9 bases lying between them. The CDR3 runs to 11 residues. Per the germline V gene, CDR1 is MGHDK and CDR2 is SYGVNS. CDR3 coding DNA: TGTGCCAGCAGTGATCAGCATTCAGCTTTCTTT. It specifies CASSDQHSAFF. The whole variable domain, filled in from reference TRBV25-1 and TRBJ1-1, reads EADIYQTPRYLVIGTGKKITLECSQTMGHDKMYWYQQDPGMELHLIHYSYGVNSTEKGDLSSESTVSRIRTEHFPLTLESARPSHTSQYLCASSDQHSAFFGQGTRLTVV.

The chain recombines TRBV18 with TRBJ2-5; D is ambiguous. V lost 3 bases and J 0 bases, leaving 8 bases between the germline ends. This CDR3 is built from 14 residues. Per the germline V gene, CDR1 is KGHSH and CDR2 is LQKENI. Here the CDR3 reads CASSPQTDQETQYF. The CDR3 region has the DNA TGTGCCAGCTCACCCCAGACCGACCAAGAGACCCAGTACTTC.

The V gene is TRBV7-2, the J gene TRBJ2-1; 13 bases agree with TRBD2. Germline values: CDR1 SGHTA, CDR2 FQGNSA. This CDR3 region has 14 residues. J was trimmed by 5 bases and V by 6 bases; bases with no gene match: 1. CDR3 sequence (DNA): TGTGCCAGCAGGACTAGCGGGAGGAACAATGAGCAGTTCTTC. Protein: CASRTSGRNNEQFF.

As concerns this clonotype: With a much larger clone just one base away, this may be a read error. The chain is built from TRBV18 and TRBJ1-1; unclear D gene. CDR3 size: 13 residues. Germline CDR1 is KGHSH and CDR2 is LQKENI. The CDR3 region has the DNA TGTGCCAGCTCACCCTCCCCTAGGACTGAAGCTCTCTTT. It encodes CASSPSPRTEALF.

The chain is built from TRBV3-1 and TRBJ2-5, with D possibly matching TRBD1 (6 bases). Germline V gene sequence: CDR1 LGHDT, CDR2 YNNKEL (reference sequence). With 5 bases removed from V and 3 bases from J, the gap between germline ends came to 13 bases. The CDR3 covers 14 residues. This CDR3 is CASSFSAGEETQYF. CDR3 DNA sequence: TGTGCCAGCAGCTTCTCCGCAGGGGAAGAGACCCAGTACTTC.

The chain employs TRBV10-2 and TRBJ1-2, with TRBD1 identical over 7 bases. J gave up 8 bases and V 1 base, and 7 bases lay outside the gene matches. The germline CDR1 and CDR2 sequences are WSHSY and SAAADI. The CDR3 has 14 amino acids. CDR3 nucleotide sequence: TGCGCCAGCAGTGAGTTTCGACAGGGCGCAGGCTACACCTTC. It translates to CASSEFRQGAGYTF.

As regards this clonotype: One junction end does not reproduce the germline sequence, and a read error may be involved. The chain links TRBV11-3 to TRBJ2-2, with no clear D. The CDR3 is 14 residues long. The germline V gene has CDR1 SGHNT and CDR2 YENEEA. CDR3 loop: CASSVTKGTVELFF. CDR3 in DNA: TGTGCCAGCAGCGTAACAAAGGGAACCGTGGAGCTGTTTTTT.

This clonotype was seen a handful of times. The chain joins TRBV20-1 to TRBJ2-7; 7 bases agree with TRBD2. V was clipped by 6 bases and J by 2 bases; unmatched bases: 4. CDR3 length: 12 amino acids. Germline V gene sequence: CDR1 DFQATT, CDR2 SNEGSKA (reference sequence). Here the CDR3 reads CSAAGTTYEQYF. In nucleotides, the CDR3 is TGCAGTGCCGCCGGGACTACCTACGAGCAGTACTTC.

This clonotype was observed a few times. The chain uses TRBV20-1 and TRBJ2-7; no clear D. V was pared by 5 bases and J by 9 bases, with 17 bases between. The CDR3 spans 12 residues. Germline CDR1 DFQATT, CDR2 SNEGSKA (reference sequence). Here the CDR3 reads CSAAKVGDWQYF. DNA for the CDR3: TGCAGTGCTGCCAAGGTGGGTGATTGGCAGTACTTC.

This rearrangement joins TRBV4-1 to TRBJ1-2, with TRBD1 identical over 8 bases. The CDR3 runs to 14 residues. The germline gives CDR1 MGHRA, CDR2 YSYEKL. V dropped 2 bases and J dropped 6; count of bases not matched to a gene: 5. The CDR3 sequence: CASSQRTGGDGYTF. As DNA, the CDR3 is TGCGCCAGCAGCCAACGCACAGGGGGGGATGGCTACACCTTC.